Listed below are T cell receptor beta chains from one sample, sequenced in a study of shared clonotypes between healthy human individuals. Only in-frame clones appear in the TCRdb table, and some are missing; sequencing was by immunoSEQ multiplex PCR. This sample has 1,500,000 or so clones, with approximately 97% found just once. Sequenced sample: naive CD4+ T cells sorted from blood. The receptors were gathered from a man aged 25 to 45 in good health. Each CDR3 is given with its conserved first and last residue. The D gene is left open where the match is weak. Rows may omit the clone size; those that give it use once, few, many or a size class.

d_call cdr3_length clone_size j_call v_call cdr3_nt cdr3_aa
NA 14 NA TRBJ2-7 TRBV5-1 TGCGCCAGCAGCTCGGGCCCCTTATCCTACGAGCAGTACTTC CASSSGPLSYEQYF
NA 12 NA TRBJ2-1 TRBV28 TGTGCCAGCAAGGAGGGTAGGTTTGAGCAGTTCTTC CASKEGRFEQFF
NA 15 NA TRBJ1-2 TRBV7-9 TGTGCCAGCAGCTTAGAAAGCCCGGGGATGGAAGGCTACACCTTC CASSLESPGMEGYTF
TRBD1 15 NA TRBJ2-1 TRBV2 TGTGCCAGCAGTGCGTCTGGGACAGGGGGGAATGAGCAGTTCTTC CASSASGTGGNEQFF
NA 18 NA TRBJ2-6 TRBV7-6 TGTGCCAGCAGCTTAGCGCCCGTCAGTCCTACTGGGGCCAACGTCCTGACTTTC CASSLAPVSPTGANVLTF
NA 11 NA TRBJ1-5 TRBV6-4 TGTGCCAGCAGTGACTGTCAGCCCCAGCATTTT CASSDCQPQHF
NA 16 once TRBJ1-1 TRBV7-9 TGTGCCAGCAGCCTACAGCTGGCAGGGAGGAACACTGAAGCTTTCTTT CASSLQLAGRNTEAFF
TRBD2 14 NA TRBJ2-1 TRBV6-1 TGTGCCAGTCTTAGCGGGAGGTCCTACAATGAGCAGTTCTTC CASLSGRSYNEQFF
NA 14 NA TRBJ2-7 TRBV27 TGTGCCAGCAGTTTTTCGGACAGCTCCTACGAGCAGTACTTC CASSFSDSSYEQYF
TRBD2 14 NA TRBJ2-5 TRBV28 TGTGCCAGCCGAACGGGGGGTTCTCAAGAGACCCAGTACTTC CASRTGGSQETQYF
NA 15 NA TRBJ2-6 TRBV5-1 TGCGCCAGCAGCTCAGGGTTTTCTGGGGCCAACGTCCTGACTTTC CASSSGFSGANVLTF
NA 11 NA TRBJ2-7 TRBV7-8 TGTGCCAGCAGCACAATTTACGAGCAGTACTTC CASSTIYEQYF
NA 18 NA TRBJ1-4 TRBV11-2 TGTGCCAGCAGCCCCCAGGCTGGAGGCTATGCAACTAATGAAAAACTGTTTTTT CASSPQAGGYATNEKLFF
NA 15 NA TRBJ2-2 TRBV27 TGTGCCAGCAGTTTAATCCTTGAGAACACCGGGGAGCTGTTTTTT CASSLILENTGELFF
TRBD2 14 NA TRBJ2-1 TRBV28 TGTGCCAGCAGTCTCGCGGGGGGCGGCAATGAGCAGTTCTTC CASSLAGGGNEQFF
TRBD2 15 NA TRBJ2-1 TRBV5-4 TGTGCCAGCAGCTTAGGACTAGCGGGTCACAATGAGCAGTTCTTC CASSLGLAGHNEQFF
TRBD2 15 NA TRBJ2-3 TRBV2 TGTGCCAGCGGGATAGCGGGACCGGTCACAGATACGCAGTATTTT CASGIAGPVTDTQYF
NA 14 NA TRBJ1-1 TRBV2 TGTGCCAGCAGTGAGAGGGCAATGAACACTGAAGCTTTCTTT CASSERAMNTEAFF
NA 12 NA TRBJ2-2 TRBV5-1 TGCGCCAGCAGCTTGTTGTCCGGGGAGCTGTTTTTT CASSLLSGELFF
NA 14 NA TRBJ2-7 TRBV9 TGTGCCAGCAGCCGGGGGCAGGGCCTCCACGAGCAGTACTTC CASSRGQGLHEQYF
NA 19 NA TRBJ1-5 TRBV28 TGTGCCAGCAGTCGAGGGGGGTCCCGGGCTGGTAATAGCAATCAGCCCCAGCATTTT CASSRGGSRAGNSNQPQHF
TRBD2 16 NA TRBJ2-7 TRBV28 TGTGCCAGCATTGCTACCTTGGGACTAGCGGGAGGCGAGCAGTACTTC CASIATLGLAGGEQYF
NA 13 NA TRBJ1-4 TRBV30 TGTGCCTGGAGCGGAGGGTTTAGTGAAAAACTGTTTTTT CAWSGGFSEKLFF